This TCR beta chain was documented in a study of identical twins. The study's findings and limits: Out-of-frame sharing of TCR alpha in monozygotic twins was underestimated by models.

Many counts were recorded for this clonotype. The antigen is undetermined. Trimming left V 6 bases short and J 6 bases short, with 11 bases between. Germline CDR1 and CDR2: MNHEY and SMNVEV (reference sequence). The CDR3 consists of 12 residues. TCRdb analysed the 5' RACE reads with MiXCR anew, one entry per CDR3 protein. The sample yields 1,800,000 or so distinct CDR3 sequences, less than 35% seen once. The source is a newborn girl in good health. The sample taken for sequencing was cord blood. The chain combines TRBV27 with TRBJ1-2; a possible D gene is TRBD1 (5 bases). CDR3 nucleotides: TGTGCCAGCAGCGGGGACCGGAATGGCTACACCTTC. Protein product: CASSGDRNGYTF.